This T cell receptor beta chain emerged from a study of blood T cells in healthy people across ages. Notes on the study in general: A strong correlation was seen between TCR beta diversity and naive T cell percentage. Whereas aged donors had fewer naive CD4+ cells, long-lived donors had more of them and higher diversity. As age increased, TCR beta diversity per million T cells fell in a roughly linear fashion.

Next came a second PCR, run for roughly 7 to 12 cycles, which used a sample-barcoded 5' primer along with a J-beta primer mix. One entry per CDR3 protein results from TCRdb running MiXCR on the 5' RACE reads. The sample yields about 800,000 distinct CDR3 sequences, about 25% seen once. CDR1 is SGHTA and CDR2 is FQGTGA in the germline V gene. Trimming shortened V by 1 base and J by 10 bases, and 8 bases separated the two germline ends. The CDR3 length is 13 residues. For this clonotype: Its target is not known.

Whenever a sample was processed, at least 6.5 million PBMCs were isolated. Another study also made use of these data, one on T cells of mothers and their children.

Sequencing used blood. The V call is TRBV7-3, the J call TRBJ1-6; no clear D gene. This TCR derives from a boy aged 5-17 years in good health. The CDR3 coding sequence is TGTGCCAGCAGCTTAATGAAGGAATCACCCCTCCACTTT. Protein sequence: CASSLMKESPLHF.